Presented here are 5 T cell receptor beta chains from one specimen sequenced in a study of healthy donors' naive CD4 and CD8 T cells. A linear amplification protocol produced the TCR libraries from roughly 0.5 ug of total RNA. TCRdb re-called the reads with MiXCR, one entry per CDR3 protein. There are about 200,000 distinct CDR3 sequences in the sample; about 76% occur only once, and about 2.3% lies in the top ten. Sequenced material: naive CD4+ and CD8+ T cells sorted from blood, pooled from several donors. Receptors originate from a pool of human donors in good health; the sample pools cells from several healthy donors.

The rearrangement joins TRBV19 to TRBJ2-7; 12 bases fit TRBD2. The germline gives CDR1 LNHDA, CDR2 SQIVND (reference sequence). The J segment lost 6 bases and the V segment lost 5 bases, leaving 11 bases of the junction unmatched. The CDR3 extends over 16 amino acids. The CDR3 DNA reads TGTGCCAGTAGTCCCAGGACTAGCGGGAATCTCCGCGAGCAGTACTTC. Amino acid sequence: CASSPRTSGNLREQYF.

The chain joins TRBV6-2 or TRBV6-3 to TRBJ2-4; 8 bases are shared with TRBD2. Unmatched junction bases numbered 14, after V lost 11 bases and J lost 8 bases. Germline CDR1 and CDR2: MNHEY and SVGEGT. The length of the CDR3 is 14 residues. CDR3 in amino acids: CAANGAGGRHIQYF. CDR3 nucleotides: TGTGCCGCCAATGGGGCGGGAGGTCGCCACATTCAGTACTTC.

This clonotype appeared a few times. The rearrangement uses TRBV29-1 and TRBJ1-1; D not resolved. There are 14 residues in the CDR3. The germline gives CDR1 SQVTM, CDR2 ANQGSEA. Trimming removed 2 bases at V and 3 bases at J, with 13 bases between. CDR3 DNA sequence: TGCAGCGTTGAATTAAGGCTTGTTGACACTGAAGCTTTCTTT. Amino acid sequence: CSVELRLVDTEAFF.

The genes are TRBV11-1 and TRBJ2-1; 9 bases fit TRBD1. V lost 5 bases and J lost 7; bases outside the gene matches: 15. Germline V lookup: CDR1 SGHAT, CDR2 FQDESV (reference sequence). CDR3 size: 17 residues. The CDR3 here is CASSLTTGDRGFNEQFF. The CDR3 DNA reads as TGTGCCAGCAGCCTCACCACAGGAGACAGGGGGTTTAATGAGCAGTTCTTC.

The V call is TRBV5-6, the J call TRBJ2-2; TRBD1 aligns across 7 bases. CDR3 length: 15 amino acids. Germline trimming cut 3 bases from V and 1 base from J; bases unmatched to any gene: 3. CDR1 and CDR2 from the germline V gene are SGHDT and YYEEEE. The CDR3 loop reads CASSSDRQNTGELFF. Written as DNA, the CDR3 is TGTGCCAGCAGCTCGGACAGGCAGAACACCGGGGAGCTGTTTTTT. Complete variable domain (other parts from reference TRBV5-6 and TRBJ2-2): DAGVTQSPTHLIKTRGQQVTLRCSPKSGHDTVSWYQQALGQGPQFIFQYYEEEERQRGNFPDRFSGHQFPNYSSELNVNALLLGDSALYLCASSSDRQNTGELFFGEGSRLTVL.